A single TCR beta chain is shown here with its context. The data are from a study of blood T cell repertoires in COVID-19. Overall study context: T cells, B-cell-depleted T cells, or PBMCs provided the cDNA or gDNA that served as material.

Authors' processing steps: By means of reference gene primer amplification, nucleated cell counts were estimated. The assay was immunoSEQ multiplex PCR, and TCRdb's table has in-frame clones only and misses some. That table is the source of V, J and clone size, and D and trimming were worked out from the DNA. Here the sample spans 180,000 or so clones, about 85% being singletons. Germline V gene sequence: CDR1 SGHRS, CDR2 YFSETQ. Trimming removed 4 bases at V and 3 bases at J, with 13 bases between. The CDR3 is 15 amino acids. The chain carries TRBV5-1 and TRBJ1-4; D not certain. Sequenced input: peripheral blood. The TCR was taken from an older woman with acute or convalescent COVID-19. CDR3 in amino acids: CASSPIQMANEKLFF. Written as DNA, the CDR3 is TGCGCCAGCAGCCCGATACAGATGGCTAATGAAAAACTGTTTTTT.